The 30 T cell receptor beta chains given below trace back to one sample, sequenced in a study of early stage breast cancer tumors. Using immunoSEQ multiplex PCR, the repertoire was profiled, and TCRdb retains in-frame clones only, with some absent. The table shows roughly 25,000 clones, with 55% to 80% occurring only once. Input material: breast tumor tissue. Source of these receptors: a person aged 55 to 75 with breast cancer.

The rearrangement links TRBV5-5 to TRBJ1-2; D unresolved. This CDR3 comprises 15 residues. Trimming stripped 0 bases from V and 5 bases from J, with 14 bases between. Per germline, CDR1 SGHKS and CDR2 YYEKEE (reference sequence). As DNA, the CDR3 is TGTGCCAGCAGCTTGGCCGGAGGACGGAGTTATGGCTACACCTTC. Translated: CASSLAGGRSYGYTF.

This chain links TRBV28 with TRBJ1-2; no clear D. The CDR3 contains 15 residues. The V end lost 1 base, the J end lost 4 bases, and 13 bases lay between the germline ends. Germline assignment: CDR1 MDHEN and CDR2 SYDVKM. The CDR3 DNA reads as TGTGCCAGCAGTTTATATTGGGCGGGGAGCTATGGCTACACCTTC. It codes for CASSLYWAGSYGYTF.

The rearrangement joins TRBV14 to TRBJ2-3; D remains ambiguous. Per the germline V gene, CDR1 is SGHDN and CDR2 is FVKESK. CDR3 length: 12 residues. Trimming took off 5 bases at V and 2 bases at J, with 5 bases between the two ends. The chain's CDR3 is CASSVHTDTQYF. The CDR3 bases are TGTGCCAGCAGCGTCCACACAGATACGCAGTATTTT.

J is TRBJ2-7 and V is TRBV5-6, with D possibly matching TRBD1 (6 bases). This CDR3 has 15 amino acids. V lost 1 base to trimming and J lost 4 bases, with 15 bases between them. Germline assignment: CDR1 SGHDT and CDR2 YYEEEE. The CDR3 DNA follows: TGTGCCAGCAGCTTGTTGCAGGGGATCTCATACGAGCAGTACTTC. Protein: CASSLLQGISYEQYF.

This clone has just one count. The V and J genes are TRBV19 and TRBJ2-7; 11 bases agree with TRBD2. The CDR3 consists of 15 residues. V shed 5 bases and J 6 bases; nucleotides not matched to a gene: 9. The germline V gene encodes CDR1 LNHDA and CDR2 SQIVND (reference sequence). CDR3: CASSSRTSGPGEQYF. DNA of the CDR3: TGTGCCAGTAGTTCCCGGACTAGCGGGCCTGGCGAGCAGTACTTC.

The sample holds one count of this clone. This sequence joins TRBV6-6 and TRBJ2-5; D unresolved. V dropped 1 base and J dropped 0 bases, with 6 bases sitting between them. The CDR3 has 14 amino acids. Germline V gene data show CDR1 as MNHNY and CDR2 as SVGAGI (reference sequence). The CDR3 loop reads CASSYFEYQETQYF. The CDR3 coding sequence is TGTGCCAGCAGTTACTTTGAGTACCAAGAGACCCAGTACTTC.

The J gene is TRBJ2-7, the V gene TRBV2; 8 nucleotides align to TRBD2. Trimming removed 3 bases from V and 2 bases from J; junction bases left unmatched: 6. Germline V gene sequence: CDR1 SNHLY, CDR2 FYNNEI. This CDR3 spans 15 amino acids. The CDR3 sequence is CASSDGERGPYEQYF. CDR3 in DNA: TGTGCCAGCAGTGATGGTGAGCGGGGGCCCTACGAGCAGTACTTC.

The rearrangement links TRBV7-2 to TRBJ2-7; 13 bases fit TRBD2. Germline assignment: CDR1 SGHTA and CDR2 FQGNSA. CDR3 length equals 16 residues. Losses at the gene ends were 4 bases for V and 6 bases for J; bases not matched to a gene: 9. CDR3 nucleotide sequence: TGTGCCAGCAGCTCACGGGGACTAGCGGGACGTTTCGAGCAGTACTTC. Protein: CASSSRGLAGRFEQYF.

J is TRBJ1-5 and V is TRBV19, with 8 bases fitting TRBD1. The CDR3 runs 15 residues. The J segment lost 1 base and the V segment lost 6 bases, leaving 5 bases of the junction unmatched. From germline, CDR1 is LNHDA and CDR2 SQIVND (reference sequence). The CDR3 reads CASSLTGESNQPQHF. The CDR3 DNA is TGTGCCAGTAGCCTGACAGGGGAGAGCAATCAGCCCCAGCATTTT.

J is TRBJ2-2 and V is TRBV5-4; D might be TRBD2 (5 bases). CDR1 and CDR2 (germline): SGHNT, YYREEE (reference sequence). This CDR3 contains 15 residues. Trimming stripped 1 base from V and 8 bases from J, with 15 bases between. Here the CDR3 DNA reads TGTGCCAGCAGCTTGTCGAGGGCGGCCTCAGGGGAGCTGTTTTTT. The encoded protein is CASSLSRAASGELFF.

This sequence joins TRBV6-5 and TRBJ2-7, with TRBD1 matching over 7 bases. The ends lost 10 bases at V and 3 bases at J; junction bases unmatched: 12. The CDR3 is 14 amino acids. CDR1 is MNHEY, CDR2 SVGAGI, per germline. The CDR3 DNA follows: TGTGCCATCTCCCCGGGACAGTCCTTCTACGAGCAGTACTTC. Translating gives CAISPGQSFYEQYF.

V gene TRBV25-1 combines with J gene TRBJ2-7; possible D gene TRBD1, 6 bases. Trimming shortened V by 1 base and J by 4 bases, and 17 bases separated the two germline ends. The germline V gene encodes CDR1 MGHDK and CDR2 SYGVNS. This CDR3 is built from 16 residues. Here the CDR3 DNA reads TGTGCCAGCAGTGAATGGGGGCAGGGGACGGGATACGAGCAGTACTTC. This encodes CASSEWGQGTGYEQYF.

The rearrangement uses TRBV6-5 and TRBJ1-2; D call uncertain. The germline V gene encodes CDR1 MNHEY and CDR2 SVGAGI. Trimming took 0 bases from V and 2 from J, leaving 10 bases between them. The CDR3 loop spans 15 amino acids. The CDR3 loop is CASSYSITANYGYTF. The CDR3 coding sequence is TGTGCCAGCAGTTACTCGATAACAGCAAACTATGGCTACACCTTC.

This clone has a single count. CDR3 sequence: CASSLQPTNTGELFF. CDR3 DNA sequence: TGTGCCAGCAGCTTACAGCCGACTAACACCGGGGAGCTGTTTTTT. The chain is built from TRBV7-3 and TRBJ2-2; D ambiguous. V was trimmed by 2 bases and J by 2 bases, leaving 9 bases between them. CDR1 is SGHTA, CDR2 FQGTGA, per germline. The CDR3 has 15 residues.

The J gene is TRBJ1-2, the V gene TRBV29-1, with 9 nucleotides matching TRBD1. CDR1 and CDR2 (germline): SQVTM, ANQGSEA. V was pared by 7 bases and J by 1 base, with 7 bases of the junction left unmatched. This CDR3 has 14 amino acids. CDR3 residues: CSGDRALDNYGYTF. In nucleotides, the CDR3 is TGCAGCGGGGACAGGGCCCTTGATAACTATGGCTACACCTTC. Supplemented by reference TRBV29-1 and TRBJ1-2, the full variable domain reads SAVISQKPSRDICQRGTSLTIQCQVDSQVTMMFWYRQQPGQSLTLIATANQGSEATYESGFVIDKFPISRPNLTFSTLTVSNMSPEDSSIYLCSGDRALDNYGYTFGSGTRLTVV.

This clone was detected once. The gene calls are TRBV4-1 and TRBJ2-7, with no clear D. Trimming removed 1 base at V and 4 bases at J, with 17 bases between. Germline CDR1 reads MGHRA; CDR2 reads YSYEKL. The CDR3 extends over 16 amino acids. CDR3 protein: CASSQAWSLSQYEQYF. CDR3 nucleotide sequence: TGCGCCAGCAGCCAAGCGTGGAGTCTTTCTCAGTACGAGCAGTACTTC.

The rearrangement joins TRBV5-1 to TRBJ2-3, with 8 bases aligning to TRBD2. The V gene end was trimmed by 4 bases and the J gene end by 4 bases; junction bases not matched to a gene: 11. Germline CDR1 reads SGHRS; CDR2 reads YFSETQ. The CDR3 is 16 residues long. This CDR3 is CASSRGLEGAADTQYF. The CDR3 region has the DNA TGCGCCAGCAGCAGGGGACTAGAAGGCGCGGCAGATACGCAGTATTTT.

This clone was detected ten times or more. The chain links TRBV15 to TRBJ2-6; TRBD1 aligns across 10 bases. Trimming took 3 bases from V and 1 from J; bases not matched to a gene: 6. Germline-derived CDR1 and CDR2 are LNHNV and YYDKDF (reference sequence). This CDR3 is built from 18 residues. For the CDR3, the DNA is TGTGCCACCAGCAGGACAGGGGGCTCGGCTTCTGGGGCCAACGTCCTGACTTTC. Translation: CATSRTGGSASGANVLTF.

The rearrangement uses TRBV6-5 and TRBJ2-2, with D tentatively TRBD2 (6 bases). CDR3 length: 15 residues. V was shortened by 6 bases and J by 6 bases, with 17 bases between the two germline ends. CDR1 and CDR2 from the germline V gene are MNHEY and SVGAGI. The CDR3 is CASSLSGGTPGELFF. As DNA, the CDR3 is TGTGCCAGCAGCCTTAGCGGAGGAACACCCGGGGAGCTGTTTTTT.

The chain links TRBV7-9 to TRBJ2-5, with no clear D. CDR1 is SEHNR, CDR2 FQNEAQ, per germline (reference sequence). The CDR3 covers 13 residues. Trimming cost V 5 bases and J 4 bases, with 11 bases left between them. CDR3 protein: CASSAQAGETQYF. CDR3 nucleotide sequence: TGTGCCAGCAGCGCGCAGGCAGGAGAGACCCAGTACTTC.

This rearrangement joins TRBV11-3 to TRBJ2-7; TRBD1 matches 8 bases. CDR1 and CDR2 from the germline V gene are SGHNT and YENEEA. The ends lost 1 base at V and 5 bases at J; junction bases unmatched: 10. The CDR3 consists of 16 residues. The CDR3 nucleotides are TGTGCCAGCAGCTTAGGGTCCGGGACAGGAGGGCACGAGCAGTACTTC. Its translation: CASSLGSGTGGHEQYF.

The CDR3 is CSAPHPYEQYF. DNA for the CDR3: TGCAGTGCTCCACACCCCTACGAGCAGTACTTC. The rearrangement links TRBV20-1 to TRBJ2-7, with no clear D. Germline V gene data show CDR1 as DFQATT and CDR2 as SNEGSKA (reference sequence). V was shortened by 5 bases and J by 2 bases, with 7 bases between the two germline ends. This CDR3 has 11 residues.

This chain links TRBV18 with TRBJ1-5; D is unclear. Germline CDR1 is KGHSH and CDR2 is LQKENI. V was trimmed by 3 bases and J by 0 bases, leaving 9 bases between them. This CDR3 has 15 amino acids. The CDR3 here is CASSPAEYSNQPQHF. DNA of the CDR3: TGTGCCAGCTCACCGGCGGAGTATAGCAATCAGCCCCAGCATTTT.

In DNA, the CDR3 is TGTGCCAGCAGCTTTCGGGGGACAGGGGTCCACAATGAGCAGTTCTTC. It specifies CASSFRGTGVHNEQFF. The chain joins TRBV5-4 to TRBJ2-1; TRBD1 matches at 10 bases. The germline gives CDR1 SGHNT, CDR2 YYREEE (reference sequence). The J segment lost 5 bases and the V segment lost 2 bases, leaving 7 bases of the junction unmatched. The CDR3 has 16 amino acids.

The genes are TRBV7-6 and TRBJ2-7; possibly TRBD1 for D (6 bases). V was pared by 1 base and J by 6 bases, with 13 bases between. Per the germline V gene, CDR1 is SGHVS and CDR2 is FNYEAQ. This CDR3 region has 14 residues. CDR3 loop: CASSLGRVGGEQYF. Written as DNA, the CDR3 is TGTGCCAGCAGCTTAGGCCGGGTAGGGGGCGAGCAGTACTTC.

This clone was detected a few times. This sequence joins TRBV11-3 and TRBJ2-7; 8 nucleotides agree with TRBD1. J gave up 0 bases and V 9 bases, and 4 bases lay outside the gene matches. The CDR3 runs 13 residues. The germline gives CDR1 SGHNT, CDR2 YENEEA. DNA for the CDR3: TGTGCCAGGAGGACAGGGCGCTCCTACGAGCAGTACTTC. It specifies CARRTGRSYEQYF. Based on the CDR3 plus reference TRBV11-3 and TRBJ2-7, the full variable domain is EAGVVQSPRYKIIEKKQPVAFWCNPISGHNTLYWYLQNLGQGPELLIRYENEEAVDDSQLPKDRFSAERLKGVDSTLKIQPAELGDSAVYLCARRTGRSYEQYFGPGTRLTVT.

The CDR3 bases are TGTGCCTGGAGTGTACTGGGGGCGGGAGGGAGGGATACGCAGTATTTT. Translation: CAWSVLGAGGRDTQYF. This chain uses TRBV30 with TRBJ2-3, with 9 positions matching TRBD2. The length of the CDR3 is 16 residues. After removal of 0 bases from V and 6 bases from J, the junction contained 10 bases not matched to a gene. Germline CDR1 reads GTSNPN; CDR2 reads SVGIG (reference sequence).

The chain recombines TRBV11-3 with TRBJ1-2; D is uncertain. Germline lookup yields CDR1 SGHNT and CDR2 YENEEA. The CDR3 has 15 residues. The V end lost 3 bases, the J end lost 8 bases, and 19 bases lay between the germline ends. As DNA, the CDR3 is TGTGCCAGCAGCTTTTTACCCGGTGGCTTCAGGGGCTACACCTTC. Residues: CASSFLPGGFRGYTF. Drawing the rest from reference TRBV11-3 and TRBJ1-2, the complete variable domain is EAGVVQSPRYKIIEKKQPVAFWCNPISGHNTLYWYLQNLGQGPELLIRYENEEAVDDSQLPKDRFSAERLKGVDSTLKIQPAELGDSAVYLCASSFLPGGFRGYTFGSGTRLTVV.

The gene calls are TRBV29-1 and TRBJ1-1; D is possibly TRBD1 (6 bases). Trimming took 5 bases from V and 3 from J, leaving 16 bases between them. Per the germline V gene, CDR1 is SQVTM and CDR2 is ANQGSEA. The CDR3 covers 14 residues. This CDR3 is CSVPRGQGHTEAFF. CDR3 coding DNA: TGCAGCGTTCCACGAGGGCAGGGGCACACTGAAGCTTTCTTT.

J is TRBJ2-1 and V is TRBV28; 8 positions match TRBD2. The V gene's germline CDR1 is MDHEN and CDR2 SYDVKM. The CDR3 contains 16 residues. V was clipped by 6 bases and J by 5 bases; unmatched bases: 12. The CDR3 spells CASSRPVSGSNNEQFF. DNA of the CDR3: TGTGCCAGCAGCCGGCCCGTGAGCGGGAGTAACAATGAGCAGTTCTTC.